This T cell receptor (beta chain) was profiled in a study of cytomegalovirus exposure and HLA in healthy donors. Findings and limits, study-wide: Later on, an analysis tied 15,000 to 20,000 TCR beta sequences to HLA alleles at 0.05 false discovery rate. Earlier analysis yielded a pattern in which most TCR beta V segments were productive about 90% or about 30% of the time. A later analysis showed HLA-associated TCR beta chains outstripping equally common others in clonal expansion. Sequencing likely generated an artifact that appeared as a cluster of highly shared sequence variants.

Worth noting for this clone: Its antigen is not known.

The PCR was carried out with 60 Vbeta primers and 13 Jbeta primers. Data came from immunoSEQ multiplex PCR; TCRdb stores just in-frame clones and leaves some out. The data show 150,000 to 200,000 clones, 75% to 85% seen once. The CDR3 runs 14 residues. V trimming: 6 bases; J trimming: 1 base; junction bases outside the gene matches: 5. CDR1 is MNHEY, CDR2 SVGAGI, per germline. V and J are TRBV6-5 and TRBJ1-1; 7 bases are a match to TRBD1. This sequence was found in a woman aged 50 to 60 in good health and CMV-seronegative. The material sequenced was PBMCs. The CDR3 bases are TGTGCCAGCAGGGAGGGACAGACGAACACTGAAGCTTTCTTT. Its protein product is CASREGQTNTEAFF.